Following are 17 T cell receptor beta chains from one sample sequenced in a study of healthy donors' naive CD4 and CD8 T cells. TCR libraries were built from roughly 0.5 ug of total RNA by linear amplification. MiXCR, applied by TCRdb to the reads, yields one record per CDR3 protein. The profile shows about 200,000 distinct CDR3 sequences, 65% to 75% of them singletons. The specimen was naive CD4+ and CD8+ T cells sorted from blood, pooled from several donors. The origin of the receptors is a pool of human donors in good health; the sample pools cells from several healthy donors.

The V gene is TRBV15, the J gene TRBJ2-7, with a weak D call TRBD1 (5 bases). Germline V lookup: CDR1 LNHNV, CDR2 YYDKDF (reference sequence). The CDR3 length is 16 residues. The V and J ends lost 4 bases and 4 bases respectively, with 20 bases between them. CDR3 DNA sequence: TGTGCCACCAGCACCCCAGGGAAAAACTCCCGATACGAGCAGTACTTC. Its protein is CATSTPGKNSRYEQYF.

Comment on this clonotype: The junction departs from germline at one end; a sequencing error may be responsible. The gene calls are TRBV18 and TRBJ1-5; D may be TRBD1 (5 bases). The CDR3 has 15 residues. CDR1 is KGHSH, CDR2 LQKENI, per germline. The CDR3 is CASSPQGYSNQPQHF. The DNA of the CDR3 is TGTGCCAGTTCACCCCAGGGTTATAGCAATCAGCCCCAGCATTTT.

The chain links TRBV27 to TRBJ1-4; D unclear. The CDR3 extends over 12 amino acids. Germline assignment: CDR1 MNHEY and CDR2 SMNVEV (reference sequence). Trimming cost V 5 bases and J 8 bases, with 9 bases left between them. CDR3 amino acids: CASSHGGEKLFF. The CDR3 bases are TGTGCCAGCAGTCATGGCGGAGAAAAACTGTTTTTT.

This rearrangement joins TRBV30 to TRBJ1-5; D unresolved. CDR1 and CDR2 from the germline V gene are GTSNPN and SVGIG (reference sequence). Between the trimmed V and J ends, which lost 6 bases and 1 base, there was a span of 10 bases. The CDR3 runs to 13 residues. The CDR3 protein is CACDIGSNQPQHF. The CDR3 DNA sequence: TGTGCCTGCGACATTGGGAGCAATCAGCCCCAGCATTTT.

J is TRBJ1-1 and V is TRBV27; no clear D. CDR1 is MNHEY, CDR2 SMNVEV, per germline (reference sequence). The CDR3 spans 12 residues. V lost 2 bases, J lost 6 bases, and 7 bases lay in between. In nucleotides, the CDR3 is TGTGCCAGCAGTTTAGGTGGGGCTGAAGCTTTCTTT. Its translation: CASSLGGAEAFF.

J is TRBJ2-6 and V is TRBV6-5, with D perhaps matching TRBD1 (6 bases). This CDR3 is 15 amino acids long. Trimming cost V 4 bases and J 3 bases, with 10 bases left between them. Germline-derived CDR1 and CDR2 are MNHEY and SVGAGI. The DNA for the CDR3 is TGTGCCAGCAGTTCCCTACAGGGTGGGGCCAACGTCCTGACTTTC. It yields the protein CASSSLQGGANVLTF.

J is TRBJ1-1 and V is TRBV27; D is uncertain. Per germline, CDR1 MNHEY and CDR2 SMNVEV (reference sequence). The CDR3 loop spans 12 amino acids. The V gene lost 4 bases and the J gene lost 0 bases, with 3 bases spanning the gap. The CDR3 spells CASSSVNTEAFF. The CDR3 nucleotides are TGTGCCAGCAGTTCCGTGAACACTGAAGCTTTCTTT.

V is TRBV29-1 and J is TRBJ2-1; D may be TRBD1 (6 bases). Looked up from germline, CDR1 is SQVTM and CDR2 is ANQGSEA. V lost 8 bases and J 6 bases, leaving 11 bases between the germline ends. The CDR3 runs to 11 residues. This CDR3 is CSTGQFNEQFF. The CDR3 nucleotides read TGCAGCACCGGACAGTTCAATGAGCAGTTCTTC.

The chain joins TRBV24-1 to TRBJ2-2; possible D gene TRBD1, 6 bases. V dropped 4 bases and J dropped 10 bases, with 9 bases sitting between them. Germline-derived CDR1 and CDR2 are KGHDR and SFDVKD. This CDR3 has 12 amino acids. For the CDR3, the DNA is TGTGCCACCAGTGAAAACAGGGAGGAGCTGTTTTTT. Residues: CATSENREELFF.

Points on this clonotype: The junction differs from germline at one of its ends, possibly a read error. This chain uses TRBV29-1 with TRBJ1-1, with TRBD1 identical over 7 bases. This CDR3 comprises 12 residues. From germline, CDR1 is SQVTM and CDR2 ANQGSEA. The CDR3 bases are TGCAGCGCCGAGACAGGGAACGATGAACCTTTCTTT. Amino acids: CSAETGNDEPFF.

Written as DNA, the CDR3 is TGTGCCAGCAATATGGGAGCGGGACTCGGACCCGGCTACGAGCAGTACTTC. Translated: CASNMGAGLGPGYEQYF. The chain links TRBV27 to TRBJ2-7, with TRBD2 matching over 7 bases. The CDR3 sequence is 17 residues long. The germline V gene has CDR1 MNHEY and CDR2 SMNVEV (reference sequence). Trimming took 7 bases from V and 3 from J; bases not matched to a gene: 18.

This clonotype has a single count. Lacking the conserved final phenylalanine or tryptophan, this CDR3 likely reflects a read error. The chain carries TRBV29-1 and TRBJ1-2, with 9 bases identical to TRBD1. The V gene's germline CDR1 is SQVTM and CDR2 ANQGSEA. This CDR3 has 11 amino acids. V lost 5 bases and J lost 6; bases outside the gene matches: 1. The CDR3 DNA follows: TGCAGCGTTAGGACAGGGGATGGCTACACCCTC. Translation: CSVRTGDGYTL.

The chain has TRBV14 and TRBJ2-5; D tentatively fits TRBD1 or TRBD2 (5 bases each). Trimming took off 1 base at V and 4 bases at J, with 10 bases between the two ends. Looked up from germline, CDR1 is SGHDN and CDR2 is FVKESK. This CDR3 spans 14 amino acids. This chain's CDR3 is CASSQAKGRETQYF. The CDR3 nucleotides are TGTGCCAGCAGCCAAGCGAAGGGACGAGAGACCCAGTACTTC.

J is TRBJ2-7 and V is TRBV29-1; D is ambiguous. Germline lookup yields CDR1 SQVTM and CDR2 ANQGSEA. The CDR3 is made up of 14 amino acids. V was trimmed by 4 bases and J by 3 bases, leaving 16 bases between them. The CDR3 region has the DNA TGCAGCGTTGTATTGGCAGGTGGCAACTACGAGCAGTACTTC. Translation: CSVVLAGGNYEQYF.

This clonotype was detected only a few times. This sequence joins TRBV6-5 and TRBJ1-1; unclear D gene. Germline CDR1 MNHEY, CDR2 SVGAGI. This CDR3 spans 12 amino acids. The V gene lost 3 bases and the J gene lost 7 bases, with 9 bases spanning the gap. The DNA of the CDR3 is TGTGCCAGCAGTTATCCAGGCGGTGAAGCTTTCTTT. This encodes CASSYPGGEAFF.

This chain connects TRBV27 to TRBJ2-1, with 12 positions matching TRBD2. The CDR3 runs to 18 residues. CDR1 MNHEY and CDR2 SMNVEV come from the germline V gene (reference sequence). Trimming at V came to 5 bases and at J to 0 bases, leaving 8 bases not matched to a gene. CDR3: CASSTKGLAGHSYNEQFF. CDR3 in DNA: TGTGCCAGCAGTACAAAGGGACTAGCGGGCCACTCCTACAATGAGCAGTTCTTC.

This clonotype was counted a single time. The genes are TRBV29-1 and TRBJ1-5; perhaps TRBD1 as D (5 bases). The CDR3 has 11 amino acids. Trimming removed 7 bases from V and 4 bases from J, with 8 bases in between. Germline loops: CDR1 SQVTM, CDR2 ANQGSEA. The CDR3: CSAGGNQPQHF. The CDR3, as DNA: TGCAGCGCGGGGGGAAATCAGCCCCAGCATTTT.